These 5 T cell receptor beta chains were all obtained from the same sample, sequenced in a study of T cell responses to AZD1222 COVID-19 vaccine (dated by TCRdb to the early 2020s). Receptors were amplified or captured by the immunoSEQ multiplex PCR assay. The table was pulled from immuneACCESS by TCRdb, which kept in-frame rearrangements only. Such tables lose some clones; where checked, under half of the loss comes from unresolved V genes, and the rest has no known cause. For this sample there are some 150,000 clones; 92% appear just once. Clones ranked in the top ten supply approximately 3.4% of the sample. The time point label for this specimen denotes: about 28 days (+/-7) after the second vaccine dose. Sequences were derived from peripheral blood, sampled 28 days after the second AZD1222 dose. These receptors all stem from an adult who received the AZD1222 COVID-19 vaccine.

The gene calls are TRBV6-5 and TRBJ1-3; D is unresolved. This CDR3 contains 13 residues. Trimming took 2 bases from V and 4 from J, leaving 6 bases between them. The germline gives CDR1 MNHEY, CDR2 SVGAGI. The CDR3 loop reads CASSYLRGNTIYF. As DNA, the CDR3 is TGTGCCAGCAGTTACCTGCGGGGAAACACCATATATTTT.

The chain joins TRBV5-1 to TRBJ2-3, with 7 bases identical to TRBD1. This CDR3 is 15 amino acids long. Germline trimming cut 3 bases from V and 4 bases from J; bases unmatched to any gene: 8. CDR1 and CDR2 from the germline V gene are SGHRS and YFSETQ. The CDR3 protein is CASSSQGIGADTQYF. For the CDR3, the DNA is TGCGCCAGCAGCTCACAGGGGATTGGGGCAGATACGCAGTATTTT.

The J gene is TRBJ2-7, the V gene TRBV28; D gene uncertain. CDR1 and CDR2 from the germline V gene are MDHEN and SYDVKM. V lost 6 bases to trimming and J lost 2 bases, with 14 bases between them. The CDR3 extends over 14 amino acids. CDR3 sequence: CASSSLRPPYEQYF. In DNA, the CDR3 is TGTGCCAGCAGCTCCCTACGGCCCCCCTACGAGCAGTACTTC.

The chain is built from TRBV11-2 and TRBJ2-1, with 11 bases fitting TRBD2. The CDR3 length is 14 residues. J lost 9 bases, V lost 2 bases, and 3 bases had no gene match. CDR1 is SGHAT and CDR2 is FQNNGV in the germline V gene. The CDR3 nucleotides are TGTGCCAGCAGCTTAACTAGCGGGAGAAGTGAGCAGTTCTTC. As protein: CASSLTSGRSEQFF.

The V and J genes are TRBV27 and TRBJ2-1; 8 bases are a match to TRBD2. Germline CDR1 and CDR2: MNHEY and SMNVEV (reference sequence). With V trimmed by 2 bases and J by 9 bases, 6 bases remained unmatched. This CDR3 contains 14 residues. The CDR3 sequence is CASSLSGSEGEQFF. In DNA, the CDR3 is TGTGCCAGCAGTTTAAGCGGGAGTGAGGGTGAGCAGTTCTTC.